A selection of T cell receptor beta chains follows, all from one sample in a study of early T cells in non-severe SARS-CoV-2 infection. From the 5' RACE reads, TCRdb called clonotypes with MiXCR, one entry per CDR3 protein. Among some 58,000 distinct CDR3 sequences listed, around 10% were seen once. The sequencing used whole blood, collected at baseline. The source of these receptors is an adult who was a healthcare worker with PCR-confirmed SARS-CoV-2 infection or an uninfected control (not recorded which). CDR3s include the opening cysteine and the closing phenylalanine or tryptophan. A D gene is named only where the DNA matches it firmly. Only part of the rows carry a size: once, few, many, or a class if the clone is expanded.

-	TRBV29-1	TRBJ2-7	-	TGCAGCGTTGAAGATCGTTTAAGGGCTCCCTACGAGCAGTACTTC	CSVEDRLRAPYEQYF
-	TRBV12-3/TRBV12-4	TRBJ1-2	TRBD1	TGTGCCAGCAGTTCCCCATCGACAGGGGTGGCCGGCTACACCTTC	CASSSPSTGVAGYTF
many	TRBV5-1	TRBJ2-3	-	TGCGCCAGTACAGGGGAGGGCACAGATACGCAGTATTTT	CASTGEGTDTQYF
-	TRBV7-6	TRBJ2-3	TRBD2	TGTGCCAGCAGCGGCGCCGGGACTAGCGGGGGCCCTAGTACAGATACGCAGTATTTT	CASSGAGTSGGPSTDTQYF
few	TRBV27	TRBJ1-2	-	TGTGCCAGCAGTCGCCGGCGAGACCCATCTGGCTACACCTTC	CASSRRRDPSGYTF
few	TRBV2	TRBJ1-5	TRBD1	TGTGCCAGCCGGGACAGGGTTTGGCAGCCCCAGCATTTT	CASRDRVWQPQHF
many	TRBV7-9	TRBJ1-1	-	TGTGCCAGCAGCCCTCTTCTGGACAGAGGGTTTATGAACACTGAAGCTTTCTTT	CASSPLLDRGFMNTEAFF
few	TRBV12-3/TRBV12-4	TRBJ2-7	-	TGTGCCAGCAGTTTGGAGGTGGCCGAGCAGTACTTC	CASSLEVAEQYF
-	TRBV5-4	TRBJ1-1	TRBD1	TGTGCCAGCAGCTTGGCTGGGGCAGGGGGGAACACTGAAGCTTTCTTT	CASSLAGAGGNTEAFF
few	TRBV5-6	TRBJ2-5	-	TGTGCCAGCAGCTTTGGTTCAGAGACCCAGTACTTC	CASSFGSETQYF
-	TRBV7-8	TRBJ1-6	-	TGTGCCAGCAGCCCACGCCGGAATCTCGCAGCCACTAATTCACCCCTCCACTTT	CASSPRRNLAATNSPLHF
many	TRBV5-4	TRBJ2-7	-	TGTGCCAGCACCCAGGGGGGGGGCTTCTACGAGCAGTACTTC	CASTQGGGFYEQYF
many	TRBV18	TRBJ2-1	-	TGTGCCAGCTCACCTGGGGTCCCGGGCGAAGAGCAGTTCTTC	CASSPGVPGEEQFF
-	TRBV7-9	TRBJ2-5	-	TGTGCCAGCAGCCCCACAGCCAACATCCAAGAGACCCAGTACTTC	CASSPTANIQETQYF
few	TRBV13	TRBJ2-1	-	TGTGCCAGCAGCTTAACCTCTAGGACCTACAATGAGCAGTTCTTC	CASSLTSRTYNEQFF
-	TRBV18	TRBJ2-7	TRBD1	TGTGCCAGCTCACCAAAGGGGGCAGGGGCCTACGAGCAGTACTTC	CASSPKGAGAYEQYF
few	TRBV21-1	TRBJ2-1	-	TGTGCCAGCAGCAAAGAATGTGGCCCGGGACTAGCGGGGGGGAGTTACAATGAGCAGTTCTTC	CASSKECGPGLAGGSYNEQFF
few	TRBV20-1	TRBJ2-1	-	TGCAGTGCTAAGACTTTCCCGTCCTACAATGAGCAGTTCTTC	CSAKTFPSYNEQFF
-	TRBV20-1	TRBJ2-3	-	TGCAGTGCTAGAGTCTCGCATCTCGGAGATACGCAGTATTTT	CSARVSHLGDTQYF
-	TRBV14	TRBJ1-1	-	TGTGCCAGCAGCCAAGATCTTGGTCGGATGAACACTGAAGCTTTCTTT	CASSQDLGRMNTEAFF
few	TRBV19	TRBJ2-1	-	TGTGCCAGTAGTTCCGGGGACCACTACAATGAGCAGTTCTTC	CASSSGDHYNEQFF
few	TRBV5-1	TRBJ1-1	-	TGCGCCAGCAGCTTGGAAATTAGACAGGTGAACACTGAAGCTTTCTTT	CASSLEIRQVNTEAFF
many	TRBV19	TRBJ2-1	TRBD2	TGTGCCAGTAGTTTTCGTAGCGGGGGGGCCGATGAGCAGTTCTTC	CASSFRSGGADEQFF
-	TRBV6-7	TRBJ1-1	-	TGTGCCAGCAGTTACTCTCCCCCGAACACTGAAGCTTTCTTT	CASSYSPPNTEAFF
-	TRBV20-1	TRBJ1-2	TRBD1	TGCAGTGCCCAAGCAGGGGGATATGGCTACACCTTC	CSAQAGGYGYTF
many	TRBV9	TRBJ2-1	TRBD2	TGTGCCAGCAGCGTAACCCCCGGAATAGCGGGGGGCTCCTACAATGAGCAGTTCTTC	CASSVTPGIAGGSYNEQFF